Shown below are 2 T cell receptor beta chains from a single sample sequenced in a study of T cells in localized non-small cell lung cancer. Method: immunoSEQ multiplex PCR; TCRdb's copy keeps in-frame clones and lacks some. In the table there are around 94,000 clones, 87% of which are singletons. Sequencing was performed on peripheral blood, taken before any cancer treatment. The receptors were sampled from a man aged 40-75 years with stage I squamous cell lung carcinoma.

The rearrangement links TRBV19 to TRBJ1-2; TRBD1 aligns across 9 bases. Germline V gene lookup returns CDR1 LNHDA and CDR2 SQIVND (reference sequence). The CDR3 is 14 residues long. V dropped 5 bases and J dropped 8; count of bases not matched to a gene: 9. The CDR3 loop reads CASSEGQGLGGYTF. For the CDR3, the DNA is TGTGCCAGTAGTGAGGGACAGGGACTAGGAGGCTACACCTTC.

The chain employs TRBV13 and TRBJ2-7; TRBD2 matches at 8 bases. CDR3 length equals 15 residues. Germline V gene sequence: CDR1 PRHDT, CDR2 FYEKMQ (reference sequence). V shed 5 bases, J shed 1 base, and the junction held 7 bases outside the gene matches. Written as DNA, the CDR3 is TGTGCCAGCAGCCGACGGGCGGGGGGATCCTACGAGCAGTACTTC. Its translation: CASSRRAGGSYEQYF.